Below are 10 T cell receptor beta chains sequenced from a single sample in a study of blood T cell repertoires in COVID-19. Data came from immunoSEQ multiplex PCR; TCRdb stores just in-frame clones and leaves some out. The profile shows around 130,000 clones, around 80% of them singletons. The sequenced sample consisted of peripheral blood. These receptors were obtained from a man aged 50-60 years with acute or convalescent COVID-19.

The chain recombines TRBV6-5 with TRBJ1-2, with a tentative D call TRBD1 (5 bases). The CDR3 loop spans 11 amino acids. V was trimmed by 7 bases and J by 7 bases, leaving 10 bases between them. Germline CDR1 reads MNHEY; CDR2 reads SVGAGI. The CDR3: CASNVGGGYTF. The DNA of the CDR3 is TGTGCCAGCAATGTCGGGGGTGGCTACACCTTC.

V and J are TRBV5-6 and TRBJ2-7, with TRBD1 identical over 10 bases. Germline CDR1 is SGHDT and CDR2 is YYEEEE. The junction had 9 bases not matched to a gene; V was cut back by 3 bases and J by 3 bases. The CDR3 is 16 residues long. The DNA of the CDR3 is TGTGCCAGCAGCTATACAAGCGGGACAGGGGTCTACGAGCAGTACTTC. Translation: CASSYTSGTGVYEQYF.

V and J are TRBV29-1 and TRBJ2-1; D is perhaps TRBD2 (5 bases). V was pared by 6 bases and J by 9 bases, with 12 bases between. The CDR3 sequence is 11 residues long. Germline V CDR1 and CDR2: SQVTM, ANQGSEA. CDR3 residues: CSVAPSSEQFF. CDR3 sequence (DNA): TGCAGCGTCGCCCCTAGCTCTGAGCAGTTCTTC.

J is TRBJ1-1 and V is TRBV3-1 (or the pseudogene TRBV3-2); 11 bases match TRBD1. This CDR3 spans 16 amino acids. V lost 6 bases, J lost 2 bases, and 8 bases stayed unmatched. Germline values: CDR1 LGHDT, CDR2 YNNKEL (reference sequence). The CDR3 here is CASRTGTGGTNTEAFF. DNA of the CDR3: TGTGCCAGCAGGACCGGGACAGGGGGAACCAACACTGAAGCTTTCTTT.

The chain couples TRBV2 to TRBJ1-2, with TRBD1 identical over 10 bases. Losses at the gene ends were 6 bases for V and 12 bases for J; bases not matched to a gene: 10. This CDR3 is built from 13 residues. Looked up from germline, CDR1 is SNHLY and CDR2 is FYNNEI. The CDR3 sequence is CASRPPGQGPHTF. The CDR3 DNA reads TGTGCCAGCAGACCTCCGGGACAGGGGCCCCACACCTTC.

V gene TRBV6-5 combines with J gene TRBJ2-7; possible D gene TRBD2, 6 bases. V was pared by 6 bases and J by 4 bases, with 19 bases between. In germline, CDR1 is MNHEY, CDR2 SVGAGI. The CDR3 spans 15 residues. CDR3 DNA: TGTGCCAGCAGCAAAAACTACGGGAGTATTTACGAGCAGTACGTC. Its translation: CASSKNYGSIYEQYV.

The chain combines TRBV5-5 with TRBJ2-3; 12 bases line up with TRBD2. Germline CDR1 reads SGHKS; CDR2 reads YYEKEE (reference sequence). This CDR3 region has 19 residues. V trimming: 1 base; J trimming: 5 bases; junction bases outside the gene matches: 14. DNA for the CDR3: TGTGCCAGCAGCTTGCGAGGCTCCGGACTAGCGGGGAAGGTAGATACGCAGTATTTT. Translating it yields CASSLRGSGLAGKVDTQYF.

This chain uses TRBV15 with TRBJ1-1; 7 bases match TRBD1. Germline loops: CDR1 LNHNV, CDR2 YYDKDF (reference sequence). The CDR3 is made up of 13 amino acids. V was pared by 2 bases and J by 8 bases, with 5 bases of the junction left unmatched. CDR3 nucleotide sequence: TGTGCCACCAGCAGAAGAAAGGACAGGGAAGCTTTCTTT. The encoded protein is CATSRRKDREAFF. Based on the CDR3 plus reference TRBV15 and TRBJ1-1, the full variable domain is DAMVIQNPRYQVTQFGKPVTLSCSQTLNHNVMYWYQQKSSQAPKLLFHYYDKDFNNEADTPDNFQSRRPNTSFCFLDIRSPGLGDTAMYLCATSRRKDREAFFGQGTRLTVV.

The CDR3 sequence: CASNRGTPGNTIYF. The CDR3 region has the DNA TGCGCCAGCAACCGGGGGACGCCTGGAAACACCATATATTTT. The chain carries TRBV5-1 and TRBJ1-3, with D perhaps TRBD1 (5 bases). The germline V gene has CDR1 SGHRS and CDR2 YFSETQ. The CDR3 covers 14 residues. The V gene lost 6 bases and the J gene lost 2 bases, with 12 bases spanning the gap.

This chain connects TRBV28 to TRBJ2-7; TRBD1 matches 8 bases. The V segment lost 5 bases and the J segment 4 bases; nucleotides outside the gene matches: 4. The V gene's germline CDR1 is MDHEN and CDR2 SYDVKM. The CDR3 sequence is 13 residues long. The CDR3 DNA is TGTGCCAGCAGTCAGGGGGCCTCTTACGAGCAGTACTTC. This translates into CASSQGASYEQYF.